This T cell receptor (beta chain) was identified during a study of T cells in Graves' hyperthyroidism and ophthalmopathy. Amplified regions were TCR beta CDR3 sequences from RNA transcripts. HTBI primers were used for first-round RT-PCR of the TCR CDR3. TCRdb ran MiXCR on the multiplex PCR reads and lists one entry per CDR3 protein. Here the sample spans 500,000 to 650,000 distinct CDR3 sequences, 12% to 15% being singletons. Trimming cost V 5 bases and J 4 bases; bases outside gene matches: 7. CDR3 length equals 16 residues. The source is a woman in her forties with Graves' hyperthyroidism. The sample taken for sequencing was blood. The rearrangement links TRBV12-3 or TRBV12-4 to TRBJ1-5; 11 bases align to TRBD1. CDR3 loop: CASSPGQGARNQPQHF. The CDR3 nucleotides read TGTGCCAGCAGTCCCGGACAGGGGGCGCGGAATCAGCCCCAGCATTTT.